The 9 T cell receptor beta chains below all came from one sample that was sequenced in a study of T cell responses to AZD1222 COVID-19 vaccine. Libraries were prepared by immunoSEQ multiplex PCR; TCRdb keeps only in-frame clonotypes and omits some of them. This sample has fewer than 200,000 clones, with roughly 94% found just once. The input for sequencing was peripheral blood, taken 28 days after the second AZD1222 dose. These receptors all come from an adult who received the AZD1222 COVID-19 vaccine.

The V call is TRBV13, the J call TRBJ1-1; D possibly corresponds to TRBD1 (6 bases). Germline V gene sequence: CDR1 PRHDT, CDR2 FYEKMQ (reference sequence). Trimming took off 5 bases at V and 1 base at J, with 11 bases between the two ends. The CDR3 extends over 14 amino acids. This CDR3 reads CASSTLGGNTEAFF. The DNA for the CDR3 is TGTGCCAGCAGCACCTTAGGGGGGAACACTGAAGCTTTCTTT.

The CDR3 sequence: CASSWTDSYYGYTF. CDR3 DNA: TGCGCCAGCAGCTGGACCGACAGCTACTATGGCTACACCTTC. The V gene is TRBV5-1, the J gene TRBJ1-2, with a tentative D call TRBD1 (5 bases). The length of the CDR3 is 14 residues. Germline CDR1 SGHRS, CDR2 YFSETQ. With 3 bases removed from V and 3 bases from J, the gap between germline ends came to 12 bases.

This chain connects TRBV18 to TRBJ1-4, with TRBD1 identical over 7 bases. After removal of 1 base from V and 3 bases from J, the junction contained 2 bases not matched to a gene. Germline V gives CDR1 KGHSH, CDR2 LQKENI. The CDR3 length is 15 residues. CDR3 loop: CASSPLQGANEKLFF. In DNA form, the CDR3 reads TGTGCCAGCTCACCACTGCAGGGGGCTAATGAAAAACTGTTTTTT.

V usage is TRBV14 and J usage is TRBJ2-3, with 7 bases lining up with TRBD2. The V segment lost 4 bases and the J segment 5 bases; nucleotides outside the gene matches: 15. CDR1 and CDR2 (germline): SGHDN, FVKESK. CDR3 length: 17 residues. DNA of the CDR3: TGTGCCAGCAGCCGAGGAAGAACCGCGGGGGTAATAGATACGCAGTATTTT. Translated, it gives CASSRGRTAGVIDTQYF.

This sequence joins TRBV6-1 and TRBJ2-1, with a weak D call TRBD2 (6 bases). Germline CDR1 and CDR2: MNHNS and SASEGT. The CDR3 length is 14 residues. Trimming took off 3 bases at V and 5 bases at J, with 11 bases between the two ends. This CDR3 reads CASSDHTGDNEQFF. The CDR3 DNA reads as TGTGCCAGCAGTGATCATACGGGGGACAATGAGCAGTTCTTC.

This chain uses TRBV28 with TRBJ2-3; 8 bases line up with TRBD2. Per the germline V gene, CDR1 is MDHEN and CDR2 is SYDVKM. The CDR3 has 14 amino acids. V shed 8 bases, J shed 4 bases, and the junction held 8 bases outside the gene matches. CDR3 protein: CASGGGAGADTQYF. The DNA of the CDR3 is TGTGCCAGCGGGGGGGGAGCGGGAGCAGATACGCAGTATTTT.

The chain couples TRBV28 to TRBJ1-1; D not resolved. Germline V lookup: CDR1 MDHEN, CDR2 SYDVKM. Trimming took 5 bases from V and 0 from J, leaving 19 bases between them. The CDR3 is 17 residues long. CDR3 in amino acids: CASSLYGGGRMNTEAFF. Written as DNA, the CDR3 is TGTGCCAGCAGTCTGTATGGTGGCGGCCGAATGAACACTGAAGCTTTCTTT.

This chain uses TRBV6-1 with TRBJ2-7; D is uncertain. The germline V gene encodes CDR1 MNHNS and CDR2 SASEGT. The ends were cut back, 3 bases at V and 0 bases at J, with 0 bases in the middle. CDR3 length: 11 residues. CDR3 nucleotides: TGTGCCAGCAGTGACTCCTACGAGCAGTACTTC. Translating gives CASSDSYEQYF.

This CDR3 reads CASSVAGAGGAEQYF. The CDR3 region has the DNA TGTGCCAGCAGCGTAGCGGGCGCGGGGGGGGCTGAGCAGTACTTC. This chain joins TRBV9 and TRBJ2-7; 9 nucleotides line up with TRBD2. This CDR3 has 15 amino acids. The V gene's germline CDR1 is SGDLS and CDR2 YYNGEE. V lost 0 bases to trimming and J lost 7 bases; unmatched junction nucleotides: 8.